This TCR beta chain was retrieved from a study of cytomegalovirus exposure and HLA in healthy donors. Findings and limits, study-wide: Later analysis identified several of the most significant clusters that appeared linked to common viral pathogens. Rates of TCR association differed by HLA locus in a later analysis, with DRB1 highest and HLA-C lowest.

Germline CDR1 reads SGHVS; CDR2 reads FNYEAQ. This CDR3 region has 15 residues. The ends lost 4 bases at V and 2 bases at J; junction bases unmatched: 3. Turning to this clone: The antigen remains unidentified.

The study ran its PCR with 60 Vbeta and 13 Jbeta primers. Sequenced by immunoSEQ multiplex PCR; TCRdb stores in-frame clones only, minus some. The profile shows around 140,000 clones, 60% to 85% of them singletons. The source of this sequence is a woman between 35 and 50 years old in good health and CMV-seronegative. J is TRBJ1-3 and V is TRBV7-6; 9 nucleotides align to TRBD1. What was sequenced was PBMCs. CDR3 nucleotide sequence: TGTGCCAGCAGCTCCTGGGACAGGGCTGGAAACACCATATATTTT. Translated: CASSSWDRAGNTIYF.